The 7 T cell receptor beta chains presented below share a single source sample, sequenced in a study of quantifying T cell responses using KT2 cells. Turning to the study itself: RNA was reverse transcribed with TCR alpha and beta constant-region primers.

An oligo carrying a UMI was ligated to the cDNA 3' end. The first PCR ran 3 to 5 cycles with an equimolar RC1.1 and RC1.2 beta primer mix. Using its own MiXCR run on the UMI-ligation and nested PCR reads, TCRdb lists one record per CDR3 protein. Of about 33,000 distinct CDR3 sequences listed, about 9.3% are singletons. Sequenced sample: PBMCs spiked with cells of the T cell clone KT2. These receptors were obtained from a human donor.

As for this clonotype: A much larger clone is a single base away; this may be a read error. The chain recombines TRBV23-1 with TRBJ2-7, with D uncertain. TRBV23-1 is annotated as an ORF whose role is uncertain. The CDR3 runs 15 residues. The CDR3 nucleotides are TGCGCCAGCAGACTCAATCAGGAAACACGCTACAAGCAGTACTTC. Its protein product is CASRLNQETRYKQYF.

This clonotype was seen repeatedly, ten times or more. This rearrangement joins TRBV6-5 to TRBJ2-1, with TRBD2 identical over 9 bases. This CDR3 comprises 16 residues. Losses at the gene ends were 0 bases for V and 1 base for J; bases not matched to a gene: 1. Germline V lookup: CDR1 MNHEY, CDR2 SVGAGI. CDR3 residues: CASSYSAGGSYNEQFF. CDR3 nucleotide sequence: TGTGCCAGCAGTTACTCGGCGGGAGGGTCCTACAATGAGCAGTTCTTC.

The V call is TRBV20-1, the J call TRBJ1-1; D remains ambiguous. The CDR3 spans 13 residues. The germline CDR1 and CDR2 sequences are DFQATT and SNEGSKA (reference sequence). V shed 3 bases and J shed 0 bases, with 8 bases lying between them. CDR3 amino acids: CSASGSLNTEAFF. The CDR3 DNA sequence: TGCAGTGCTAGCGGAAGCCTGAACACTGAAGCTTTCTTT.

This clonotype was recorded many times. The chain carries TRBV12-3 or TRBV12-4 and TRBJ2-6; D possibly corresponds to TRBD1 (5 bases). This CDR3 spans 15 amino acids. Between the trimmed V and J ends, which lost 4 bases and 1 base, there was a span of 8 bases. CDR3 in amino acids: CASSSGLSGANVLTF. The CDR3 DNA sequence: TGTGCCAGCAGTTCAGGGTTATCTGGGGCCAACGTCCTGACTTTC.

This rearrangement joins TRBV4-1 to TRBJ2-1; 10 nucleotides match TRBD2. This CDR3 is built from 16 residues. V lost 0 bases and J lost 10; bases outside the gene matches: 9. Per the germline V gene, CDR1 is MGHRA and CDR2 is YSYEKL. The CDR3 coding sequence is TGCGCCAGCAGCCAAGAGGGGAGCGGGGGGGCCCGGGAGCAGTTCTTC. Its translation is CASSQEGSGGAREQFF.

Only a few counts were recorded for this clonotype. This chain uses TRBV7-9 with TRBJ2-1, with 11 bases identical to TRBD2. The CDR3 has 15 amino acids. The germline V gene has CDR1 SEHNR and CDR2 FQNEAQ (reference sequence). The V gene end was trimmed by 1 base and the J gene end by 6 bases; junction bases not matched to a gene: 2. DNA of the CDR3: TGTGCCAGCAGCTTAGGAACTAGCGGGGGCAATGAGCAGTTCTTC. This codes for CASSLGTSGGNEQFF.

This clonotype was detected only once. Here the CDR3 reads CASNQWGSDEQFF. In DNA form, the CDR3 reads TGTGCCAGCAATCAGTGGGGGAGCGATGAGCAGTTCTTC. The chain links TRBV12-3 or TRBV12-4 to TRBJ2-1, with D perhaps matching TRBD1 or TRBD2 (5 bases each). The CDR3 extends over 13 amino acids. With 7 bases removed from V and 8 bases from J, the gap between germline ends came to 15 bases.